Each of the 18 T cell receptor beta chains below was sequenced from the same sample in a study of graft-versus-host responses after intestinal transplantation. Repertoires were generated with immunoSEQ multiplex PCR, while TCRdb's copy carries only in-frame clones and drops some. Of 50,000 to 60,000 clones in the sample, 85% to 95% were seen once. No antigen has been identified for these receptors. The sequencing here drew on unstimulated CD4+ T cells sorted from spleen or lymph node cells, taken before transplant. The receptor source for this set is a human donor who was the organ donor for an intestinal transplant.

The chain is built from TRBV7-3 and TRBJ1-2; 8 bases line up with TRBD1. The CDR3 runs to 14 residues. V trimming: 5 bases; J trimming: 4 bases; junction bases outside the gene matches: 6. CDR1 is SGHTA, CDR2 FQGTGA, per germline. DNA for the CDR3: TGTGCCAGCAGCGTGACAGGGGCTCCCTATGGCTACACCTTC. It codes for CASSVTGAPYGYTF.

This chain connects TRBV7-9 to TRBJ1-2; tentatively, D is TRBD1 (5 bases). Trimming removed 5 bases at V and 7 bases at J, with 14 bases between. The CDR3 is 13 amino acids. Germline V lookup: CDR1 SEHNR, CDR2 FQNEAQ (reference sequence). The CDR3 reads CASSANGGSGYTF. CDR3 in DNA: TGTGCCAGCAGCGCTAACGGGGGGTCTGGCTACACCTTC.

The gene calls are TRBV15 and TRBJ2-7; D gene uncertain. The CDR3 is 15 amino acids. Trimming stripped 0 bases from V and 4 bases from J, with 13 bases between. Germline lookup yields CDR1 LNHNV and CDR2 YYDKDF (reference sequence). CDR3 sequence (DNA): TGTGCCACCAGCAGAGATAGAGATGGGCGTTACGAGCAGTACTTC. It encodes CATSRDRDGRYEQYF. The whole variable domain, remainder taken from reference TRBV15 and TRBJ2-7, is DAMVIQNPRYQVTQFGKPVTLSCSQTLNHNVMYWYQQKSSQAPKLLFHYYDKDFNNEADTPDNFQSRRPNTSFCFLDIRSPGLGDTAMYLCATSRDRDGRYEQYFGPGTRLTVT.

This chain uses TRBV7-2 with TRBJ2-7; 12 positions match TRBD2. The germline gives CDR1 SGHTA, CDR2 FQGNSA. Trimming removed 2 bases from V and 2 bases from J; junction bases left unmatched: 1. The CDR3 is 15 amino acids. For the CDR3, the DNA is TGTGCCAGCAGCTTATCTAGCGGGAGGGCCTACGAGCAGTACTTC. It translates to CASSLSSGRAYEQYF.

The chain employs TRBV6-5 and TRBJ2-7; D may be TRBD1 or TRBD2 (5 bases each). Germline V gives CDR1 MNHEY, CDR2 SVGAGI. V was cut by 5 bases and J by 2 bases, with 13 bases left in between. CDR3 size: 14 residues. This chain's CDR3 is CASSVRDGTYEQYF. CDR3 in DNA: TGTGCCAGCAGTGTTCGGGACGGAACCTACGAGCAGTACTTC.

A single count supports this clone. The chain has TRBV21-1 and TRBJ2-3; the table's D call of TRBD1 was not tested on the DNA. TRBV21-1 constitutes a pseudogene. The CDR3 is 18 residues long. CDR3 DNA: TGTGCCAGCAGCAAACCTCTGGACAGATTAACTTACACAGATACGCAGTATTTT. This encodes CASSKPLDRLTYTDTQYF.

The J gene is TRBJ2-7, the V gene TRBV27; the D gene is possibly TRBD2 (5 bases). Trimming stripped 8 bases from V and 3 bases from J, with 17 bases between. Per germline, CDR1 MNHEY and CDR2 SMNVEV (reference sequence). The CDR3 is 14 residues long. The CDR3 coding sequence is TGTGCCAGCGCGGTCCGGGAACTTTTCTACGAGCAGTACTTC. This sequence encodes CASAVRELFYEQYF.

V is TRBV10-3 and J is TRBJ2-4, with D uncertain. V lost 10 bases and J 0 bases, leaving 10 bases between the germline ends. CDR1 and CDR2 (germline): ENHRY, SYGVKD. The CDR3 is 13 amino acids. CDR3 bases: TGTGCCACCCCGCCCCTAGCCAAAAACATTCAGTACTTC. This gives the protein CATPPLAKNIQYF.

There are a few counts of this clone. The chain recombines TRBV6-1 with TRBJ1-2; D is perhaps TRBD1 (5 bases). The germline V gene has CDR1 MNHNS and CDR2 SASEGT. V was trimmed by 0 bases and J by 3 bases, leaving 11 bases between them. This CDR3 comprises 15 residues. The CDR3 nucleotides are TGTGCCAGCAGTGAAGCGCGGGGGAGAGACTATGGCTACACCTTC. As protein: CASSEARGRDYGYTF.

The chain links TRBV19 to TRBJ1-4; 7 bases fit TRBD1. Germline-derived CDR1 and CDR2 are LNHDA and SQIVND (reference sequence). V was pared by 7 bases and J by 4 bases, with 9 bases of the junction left unmatched. The CDR3 length is 15 residues. CDR3 sequence reads: CASTSGQLFNEKLFF. The CDR3 coding sequence is TGTGCCAGTACCTCGGGACAGCTGTTTAATGAAAAACTGTTTTTT. Full variable domain (remainder filled in from reference TRBV19 and TRBJ1-4): DGGITQSPKYLFRKEGQNVTLSCEQNLNHDAMYWYRQDPGQGLRLIYYSQIVNDFQKGDIAEGYSVSREKKESFPLTVTSAQKNPTAFYLCASTSGQLFNEKLFFGSGTQLSVL.

This chain links TRBV5-6 with TRBJ2-2; the D gene is possibly TRBD1 (7 bases). V lost 2 bases to trimming and J lost 7 bases, with 18 bases between them. The CDR3 sequence is 16 residues long. Germline assignment: CDR1 SGHDT and CDR2 YYEEEE. CDR3 residues: CASSFFGGGIFGELFF. CDR3 coding DNA: TGTGCCAGCAGCTTTTTTGGAGGGGGCATTTTCGGGGAGCTGTTTTTT.

The V call is TRBV20-1, the J call TRBJ2-3; D unresolved. Trimming cost V 5 bases and J 4 bases, with 7 bases left between them. Germline V gives CDR1 DFQATT, CDR2 SNEGSKA (reference sequence). There are 11 residues in the CDR3. CDR3 in DNA: TGCAGTGCTTCGAGCGCAGATACGCAGTATTTT. Translating it yields CSASSADTQYF.

The chain has TRBV5-4 and TRBJ2-3; tentatively, D is TRBD2 (7 bases). The germline gives CDR1 SGHNT, CDR2 YYREEE (reference sequence). This CDR3 comprises 16 residues. V was clipped by 1 base and J by 0 bases, with 12 bases between them. The CDR3: CASSLSRGASTDTQYF. The CDR3 bases are TGTGCCAGCAGCTTGTCTCGGGGGGCTAGCACAGATACGCAGTATTTT.

The rearrangement joins TRBV7-2 to TRBJ2-3; no reliable D call. This CDR3 spans 16 amino acids. Per germline, CDR1 SGHTA and CDR2 FQGNSA. With 0 bases removed from V and 1 base from J, the gap between germline ends came to 11 bases. CDR3 sequence reads: CASSLARSRRTDTQYF. The CDR3 DNA reads as TGTGCCAGCAGCTTAGCGCGCTCCCGCCGCACAGATACGCAGTATTTT.

CDR3 in DNA: TGTGCCAGCAGCTTACGGACAGGTTTGAGCACTGAAGCTTTCTTT. It translates to CASSLRTGLSTEAFF. The chain uses TRBV7-2 and TRBJ1-1; 7 bases are a match to TRBD1. Trimming removed 2 bases from V and 4 bases from J; junction bases left unmatched: 7. The CDR3 has 15 residues. The germline V gene has CDR1 SGHTA and CDR2 FQGNSA.

This clone appeared once. CDR3 protein: CASSLAGGASSYNEQFF. CDR3 coding DNA: TGTGCCAGCAGCTTAGCTGGGGGCGCGAGCTCCTACAATGAGCAGTTCTTC. This chain links TRBV7-8 with TRBJ2-1, with a weak D call TRBD1 (6 bases). The germline V and J ends were trimmed by 0 bases and 0 bases, with 12 bases remaining between them. Per germline, CDR1 SGHVS and CDR2 FQNEAQ. The CDR3 contains 17 residues.

The table lists this clone with a count of one. The chain has TRBV30 and TRBJ2-3; 11 positions agree with TRBD2. The CDR3 runs to 13 residues. Germline V gene lookup returns CDR1 GTSNPN and CDR2 SVGIG (reference sequence). V was clipped by 7 bases and J by 4 bases; unmatched bases: 4. In DNA form, the CDR3 reads TGTGCCTTACTAGCGGGAGTGGCAGATACGCAGTATTTT. This encodes CALLAGVADTQYF.

The rearrangement joins TRBV5-1 to TRBJ2-7; 7 bases align to TRBD1. Looked up from germline, CDR1 is SGHRS and CDR2 is YFSETQ. The ends lost 3 bases at V and 0 bases at J; junction bases unmatched: 6. The CDR3 consists of 15 residues. The CDR3 DNA reads TGCGCCAGCAGCTCAGGACAGGCTGCCTCCTACGAGCAGTACTTC. Its translation: CASSSGQAASYEQYF.